This T cell receptor (beta chain) was sequenced during a study of identical twins. This clonotype appeared a few times. V shed 6 bases and J shed 0 bases, with 15 bases lying between them. In germline, CDR1 is MNHNS, CDR2 SASEGT. This CDR3 contains 15 residues. TCRdb passed the 5' RACE reads through MiXCR, listing each CDR3 protein once. Among 500,000 to 600,000 distinct CDR3 sequences listed, approximately 22% were seen once. These records were also assigned to another study, of T cells expressing NK-cell markers.

The chain employs TRBV6-1 and TRBJ2-7, with D tentatively TRBD1 or TRBD2 (6 bases each). The sequence was obtained from a woman younger than 30 in good health. The specimen was CD4+ T cells sorted from blood. CDR3: CASREGHLPSYEQYF. The CDR3 DNA reads as TGTGCCAGCAGGGAGGGACACCTGCCCTCCTACGAGCAGTACTTC.